The next 20 T cell receptor beta chains were all read from a single sample in a study of T-cell reconstitution after alpha-beta-depleted transplantation in children. The library targeted TCRbeta and was prepared with unique molecular identifiers. TCRdb reanalysed the PCR reads using MiXCR and keeps one entry per CDR3 protein. The data hold fewer than 400,000 distinct CDR3 sequences, with approximately 20% observed a single time. The sample here was PBMCs, mostly from graft donor cells, taken 180 days after TCRalphabeta/CD19-depleted stem cell transplant. Receptors originate from a male patient younger than 18 who had a stem cell transplant for acute lymphoblastic leukemia, so the T cells may come from the graft donor.

Worth noting for this clonotype: A read error may be the cause here, since a much bigger clone is one base away. This CDR3 reads CASSLRDRGREQHF. DNA for the CDR3: TGTGCCAGCAGTCTCCGGGACAGGGGGCGAGAGCAGCACTTC. The chain couples TRBV12-3 or TRBV12-4 to TRBJ2-7, with 12 bases aligning to TRBD1. The CDR3 spans 14 residues.

The chain has TRBV4-1 and TRBJ2-6; TRBD1 is a possible D gene (5 bases). This CDR3 is built from 17 residues. Trimming took 0 bases from V and 2 from J, leaving 11 bases between them. Germline assignment: CDR1 MGHRA and CDR2 YSYEKL. CDR3 loop: CASSQDRVLTGANVLTF. CDR3 coding DNA: TGCGCCAGCAGCCAAGACAGGGTGCTGACTGGGGCCAACGTCCTGACTTTC.

The chain links TRBV20-1 to TRBJ2-6; D is ambiguous. The CDR3 is 15 residues long. CDR1 and CDR2 from the germline V gene are DFQATT and SNEGSKA (reference sequence). The V gene lost 6 bases and the J gene lost 0 bases, with 12 bases spanning the gap. The DNA of the CDR3 is TGCAGTGCATTCCACGGCTTCTCTGGGGCCAACGTCCTGACTTTC. Translated, it gives CSAFHGFSGANVLTF.

This clonotype occurred a few times. This chain joins TRBV7-2 and TRBJ1-1; 7 nucleotides agree with TRBD1. V shed 5 bases, J shed 7 bases, and the junction held 16 bases outside the gene matches. Germline V gives CDR1 SGHTA, CDR2 FQGNSA. This CDR3 has 16 residues. CDR3 sequence: CASSPRLGRGTNEAFF. The CDR3 coding sequence is TGTGCCAGCAGCCCACGGTTGGGCAGGGGGACTAATGAAGCTTTCTTT. Complete variable domain (other parts from reference TRBV7-2 and TRBJ1-1): GAGVSQSPSNKVTEKGKDVELRCDPISGHTALYWYRQSLGQGLEFLIYFQGNSAPDKSGLPSDRFSAERTGGSVSTLTIQRTQQEDSAVYLCASSPRLGRGTNEAFFGQGTRLTVV.

The V call is TRBV5-1, the J call TRBJ2-5, with D possibly being TRBD1 (6 bases). CDR3 length: 15 amino acids. Germline V gene data show CDR1 as SGHRS and CDR2 as YFSETQ. With 0 bases removed from V and 5 bases from J, the gap between germline ends came to 14 bases. The CDR3 region is CASSLAAGAAETQYF. CDR3 coding DNA: TGCGCCAGCAGCTTGGCCGCAGGGGCCGCGGAGACCCAGTACTTC.

This clonotype was detected ten times or more. V gene TRBV14 combines with J gene TRBJ1-1; D remains ambiguous. This CDR3 has 13 amino acids. Trimming took 4 bases from V and 1 from J, leaving 7 bases between them. CDR1 is SGHDN, CDR2 FVKESK, per germline. This CDR3 is CASSRQRNTEAFF. The CDR3 coding sequence is TGTGCCAGCAGCCGCCAACGGAACACTGAAGCTTTCTTT.

This chain links TRBV6-1 with TRBJ1-4; D gene uncertain. Germline lookup yields CDR1 MNHNS and CDR2 SASEGT. Trimming removed 6 bases at V and 8 bases at J, with 16 bases between. The CDR3 runs to 14 residues. The chain's CDR3 is CASRVDSTREKLFF. The CDR3 DNA reads as TGTGCCAGCAGGGTGGACTCCACAAGGGAAAAACTGTTTTTT.

The V gene is TRBV10-2, the J gene TRBJ2-1; the D gene is possibly TRBD2 (7 bases). The CDR3 is made up of 17 amino acids. The V gene's germline CDR1 is WSHSY and CDR2 SAAADI. V gave up 6 bases and J gave up 5 bases, with 23 bases separating them. The chain's CDR3 is CASSPWGEGSGDNEQFF. CDR3 nucleotide sequence: TGCGCCAGCAGCCCTTGGGGGGAGGGCTCAGGGGACAATGAGCAGTTCTTC.

V and J are TRBV7-8 and TRBJ2-1; 8 bases align to TRBD2. Unmatched junction bases numbered 17, after V lost 9 bases and J lost 10 bases. This CDR3 has 15 amino acids. CDR1 SGHVS and CDR2 FQNEAQ come from the germline V gene. The CDR3 loop is CASLAPGLGADEQFF. DNA of the CDR3: TGTGCCAGTCTTGCACCGGGACTAGGTGCCGACGAGCAGTTCTTC.

This chain links TRBV6-5 with TRBJ2-1, with TRBD1 identical over 12 bases. From germline, CDR1 is MNHEY and CDR2 SVGAGI. The CDR3 has 18 amino acids. Trimming removed 2 bases from V and 8 bases from J; junction bases left unmatched: 13. The DNA of the CDR3 is TGTGCCAGCAGTTACCCACGAACCGGGACAGGGGGCATGGATGAGCAGTTCTTC. Translated: CASSYPRTGTGGMDEQFF.

This clonotype has only a few counts. The gene calls are TRBV5-1 and TRBJ2-5; no reliable D call. V lost 0 bases and J 4 bases, leaving 4 bases between the germline ends. The V gene's germline CDR1 is SGHRS and CDR2 YFSETQ. CDR3 length: 12 amino acids. This chain's CDR3 is CASSLVSETQYF. In DNA form, the CDR3 reads TGCGCCAGCAGCTTGGTCTCAGAGACCCAGTACTTC.

V gene TRBV4-1 combines with J gene TRBJ2-2; 8 nucleotides match TRBD2. Germline trimming cut 1 base from V and 6 bases from J; bases unmatched to any gene: 7. Per germline, CDR1 MGHRA and CDR2 YSYEKL. The CDR3 extends over 16 amino acids. This CDR3 reads CASSQVGTRFPGELFF. CDR3 nucleotides: TGCGCCAGCAGCCAAGTAGGGACTAGGTTCCCCGGGGAGCTGTTTTTT.

This chain joins TRBV5-1 and TRBJ2-4; D is undetermined. V was shortened by 4 bases and J by 3 bases, with 5 bases between the two germline ends. The CDR3 extends over 12 amino acids. Germline-derived CDR1 and CDR2 are SGHRS and YFSETQ. CDR3 bases: TGCGCCAGCAGCCCCTACAAAAACATTCAGTACTTC. It codes for CASSPYKNIQYF.

The CDR3 bases are TGCGCCAGCAGCATGGGACTAGCCGGATACGAGCAGTACTTC. Its translation: CASSMGLAGYEQYF. V and J are TRBV5-1 and TRBJ2-7, with 9 bases aligning to TRBD2. The germline gives CDR1 SGHRS, CDR2 YFSETQ. The CDR3 loop spans 14 amino acids. V lost 4 bases and J lost 4; bases outside the gene matches: 6. Full variable domain (missing parts from reference TRBV5-1 and TRBJ2-7): KAGVTQTPRYLIKTRGQQVTLSCSPISGHRSVSWYQQTPGQGLQFLFEYFSETQRNKGNFPGRFSGRQFSNSRSEMNVSTLELGDSALYLCASSMGLAGYEQYFGPGTRLTVT.

There are a few counts of this clonotype. The chain links TRBV6-5 to TRBJ2-7; 8 bases align to TRBD2. The germline V gene has CDR1 MNHEY and CDR2 SVGAGI. The trim removed 3 bases at V and 4 bases at J, leaving 8 bases unmatched. CDR3 length equals 15 residues. The CDR3 nucleotides are TGTGCCAGCAGTTATACGGGAGGGGGGAGTTACGAGCAGTACTTC. Protein product: CASSYTGGGSYEQYF.

The table lists this clonotype with a few counts. The genes are TRBV12-3 or TRBV12-4 and TRBJ2-3; D ambiguous. Trimming pared 3 bases from V and 5 bases from J, leaving 18 bases between. This CDR3 region has 16 residues. The CDR3, as DNA: TGTGCCAGCAGTTTCCTCCGGCTGGAAGGGATAGATACGCAGTATTTT. The encoded protein is CASSFLRLEGIDTQYF.

This chain uses TRBV5-1 with TRBJ2-5; D may be TRBD1 (7 bases). V lost 1 base and J lost 6, with 13 bases in between. Germline V lookup: CDR1 SGHRS, CDR2 YFSETQ. This CDR3 is 14 amino acids long. DNA for the CDR3: TGCGCCAGCAGCTTGATGCCAGGGGGGAAGACCCAGTACTTC. It codes for CASSLMPGGKTQYF.

Here the CDR3 reads CASRMTSGNTDTQYF. The CDR3 bases are TGTGCCAGCAGGATGACTAGCGGGAACACAGATACGCAGTATTTT. The chain carries TRBV2 and TRBJ2-3; 11 bases align to TRBD2. The CDR3 is made up of 15 amino acids. The trim removed 6 bases at V and 2 bases at J, leaving 4 bases unmatched. CDR1 is SNHLY, CDR2 FYNNEI, per germline.

This clonotype was counted ten times or more. This sequence joins TRBV29-1 and TRBJ2-3; perhaps TRBD2 as D (6 bases). The germline gives CDR1 SQVTM, CDR2 ANQGSEA. V gave up 1 base and J gave up 6 bases, with 17 bases separating them. There are 15 residues in the CDR3. The CDR3 here is CSVEGLWTGEDTQYF. The CDR3 nucleotides are TGCAGCGTTGAAGGGCTCTGGACGGGAGAGGATACGCAGTATTTT.

The sample holds a few counts of this clonotype. The chain carries TRBV7-9 and TRBJ2-7; 10 positions match TRBD1. CDR1 and CDR2 (germline): SEHNR, FQNEAQ (reference sequence). CDR3 length: 15 amino acids. V dropped 8 bases and J dropped 3; count of bases not matched to a gene: 10. CDR3 loop: CASQDRRTGGYEQYF. The CDR3 DNA reads as TGTGCCAGCCAAGACCGACGGACAGGGGGCTACGAGCAGTACTTC.